This TCR beta chain comes out of a study of T cells in localized non-small cell lung cancer (dated by TCRdb to 2018 to 2020). Concerning the study at large: The study examined T cell repertoires in under 300 patients with early-stage NSCLC and compared tumors with uninvolved tumor-adjacent lungs. A mean age of approximately 70 years was recorded for the NSCLC patients, of whom 129 were male and about a hundred were female. The cohort consisted of 236 treatment-naive NSCLC patients whose localized lung tumors had been resected.

At diagnosis, peripheral blood, uninvolved tumor-adjacent lung and tumor were collected and were preserved as a mix of fresh-frozen and FFPE material. For TCR repertoire profiling, blood samples were analyzed in the form of peripheral blood mononuclear cells. Note on this clone: Its specific antigen is unknown. No much larger clone is present one base from it, and per-base qualities are unavailable.

Overall results and qualifications from the work: Because multi-region tumor sequencing was not done, intratumor heterogeneity could not be ruled out. Longer overall survival was associated with higher blood T cell density, whereas shorter survival was associated with higher adjacent-lung clonality. Of the top 100 tumor clones, a median of roughly 60 were detected in paired uninvolved adjacent lung; approximately 28 were also among that lung's top 100. Because the study design was exploratory, TCR variables were selected using unadjusted p-values without false-discovery rate correction. Uninvolved tumor-adjacent lung showed the highest T cell clonality, higher than tumor, which suggests more focused antigenic responses in the uninvolved tumor-adjacent lung.

The immunoSEQ Assay was used to sequence TCR beta CDR3 regions from DNA. In the original analysis: T cell density was computed as TCR beta template counts normalized to usable DNA estimated by amplifying housekeeping genes. Richness was estimated with the preseqR package, extrapolating to 400,000 templates for PBMC samples and 120,000 templates for tissue samples. Clonality was taken to be one minus Pielou's evenness. Differential abundance testing on productive amino-acid clonotypes, with a minimum total count of 5 and an alpha of 0.1, was used to identify tissue-enriched TCRs. Repertoire overlap between compartments was quantified with the Jaccard Index and Morisita Overlap Index. GLIPH clustered TCR beta CDR3s with public tetramer-defined viral CDR3s; viral motifs required at least three viral sequences plus V-gene enrichment. Here the immuneACCESS table is served through TCRdb, limited to in-frame sequences with V and J called. Missing clones are a known gap in these copies; in checked studies unresolved V genes cover under half, and the rest lacks a known reason. That table supplies the V and J calls and clone size; D and trimming were determined from the DNA. In this sample the table shows tens of thousands of clones, about four fifths of which occur a single time. Approximately 4.5% of the sample is held by the ten biggest clonotypes.

At the junction V is shortened by 6 bases and J by 0 bases, with 14 bases in between. Per the germline V gene (reference sequence), LNHDA is the CDR1 and SQIVND is the CDR2. There are 15 amino acids in the CDR3, from cysteine to phenylalanine inclusive. Only CDR3 DNA remains: 45 bases, in frame from the first base. The sequence came from a man aged 40 to 70 with stage II lung adenocarcinoma. The sequencing here drew on PBMCs, taken before any cancer treatment. The rearrangement combines TRBV19 with TRBJ1-1, with TRBD1 tentatively as D gene (5 bases match). The nucleotides read TGTGCCAGTAGCCCCGGGACGGTTATGAACACTGAAGCTTTCTTT. It is translated as CASSPGTVMNTEAFF.